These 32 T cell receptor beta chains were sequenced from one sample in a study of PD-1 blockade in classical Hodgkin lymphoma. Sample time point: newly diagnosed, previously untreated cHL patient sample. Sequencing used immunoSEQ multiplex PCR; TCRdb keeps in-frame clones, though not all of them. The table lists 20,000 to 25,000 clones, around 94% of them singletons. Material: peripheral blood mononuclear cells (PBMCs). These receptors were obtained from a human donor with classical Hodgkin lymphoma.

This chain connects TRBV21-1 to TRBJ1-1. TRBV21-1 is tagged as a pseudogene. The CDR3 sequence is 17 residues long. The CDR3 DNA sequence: TGTGCCAGCAGCAAAGCCCTCTTCGGGAAGATGAACACTGAAGCTTTCTTT. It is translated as CASSKALFGKMNTEAFF.

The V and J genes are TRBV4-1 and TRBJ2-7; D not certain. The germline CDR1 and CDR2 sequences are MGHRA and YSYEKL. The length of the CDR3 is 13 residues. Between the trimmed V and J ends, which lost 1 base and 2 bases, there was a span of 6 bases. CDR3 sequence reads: CASSQVVPYEQYF. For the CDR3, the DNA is TGCGCCAGCAGCCAAGTCGTACCCTACGAGCAGTACTTC.

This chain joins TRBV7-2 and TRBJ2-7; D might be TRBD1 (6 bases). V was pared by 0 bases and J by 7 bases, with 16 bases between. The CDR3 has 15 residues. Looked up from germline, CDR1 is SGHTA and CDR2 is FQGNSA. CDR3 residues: CASSLAYLPDREQYF. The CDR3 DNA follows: TGTGCCAGCAGCTTAGCGTACCTACCTGACAGGGAGCAGTACTTC.

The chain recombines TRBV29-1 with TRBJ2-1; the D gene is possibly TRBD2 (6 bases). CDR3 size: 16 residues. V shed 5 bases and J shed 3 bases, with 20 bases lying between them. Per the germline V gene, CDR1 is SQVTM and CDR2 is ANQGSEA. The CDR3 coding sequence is TGCAGCGTTACGTTTCAGGGACTTCCCCTCTACAATGAGCAGTTCTTC. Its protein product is CSVTFQGLPLYNEQFF.

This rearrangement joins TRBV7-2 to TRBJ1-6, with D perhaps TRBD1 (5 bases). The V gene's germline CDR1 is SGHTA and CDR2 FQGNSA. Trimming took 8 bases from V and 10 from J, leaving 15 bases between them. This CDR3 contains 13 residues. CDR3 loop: CASSGAYGSPLHF. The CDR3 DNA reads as TGTGCCAGCTCCGGGGCCTATGGGTCACCCCTCCACTTT.

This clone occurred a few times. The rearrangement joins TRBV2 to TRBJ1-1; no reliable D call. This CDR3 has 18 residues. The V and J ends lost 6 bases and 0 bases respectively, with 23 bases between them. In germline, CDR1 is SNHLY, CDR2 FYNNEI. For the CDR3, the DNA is TGTGCCAGCAGCAGCCTATATGTGTCAGCGAGAATGAACACTGAAGCTTTCTTT. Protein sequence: CASSSLYVSARMNTEAFF.

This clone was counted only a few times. CDR3 sequence: CASSLAGDEQYF. In DNA, the CDR3 is TGTGCCAGCAGCTTGGCCGGGGACGAGCAGTACTTC. The V gene is TRBV5-6, the J gene TRBJ2-7; TRBD2 is a possible D gene (5 bases). The CDR3 loop spans 12 amino acids. Per germline, CDR1 SGHDT and CDR2 YYEEEE. Trimming stripped 0 bases from V and 5 bases from J, with 6 bases between.

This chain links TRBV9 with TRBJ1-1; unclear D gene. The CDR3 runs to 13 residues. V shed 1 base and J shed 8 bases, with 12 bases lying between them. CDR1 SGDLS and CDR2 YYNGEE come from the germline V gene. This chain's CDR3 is CASSVRASGEAFF. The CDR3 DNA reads TGTGCCAGCAGCGTAAGGGCATCCGGGGAAGCTTTCTTT. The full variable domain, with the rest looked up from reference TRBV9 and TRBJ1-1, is DSGVTQTPKHLITATGQRVTLRCSPRSGDLSVYWYQQSLDQGLQFLIQYYNGEERAKGNILERFSAQQFPDLHSELNLSSLELGDSALYFCASSVRASGEAFFGQGTRLTVV.

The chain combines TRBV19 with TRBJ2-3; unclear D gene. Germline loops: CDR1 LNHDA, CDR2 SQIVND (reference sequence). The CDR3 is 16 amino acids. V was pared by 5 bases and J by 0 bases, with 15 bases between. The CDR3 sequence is CASSPTEKVSTDTQYF. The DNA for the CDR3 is TGTGCCAGTAGTCCGACCGAAAAGGTCAGCACAGATACGCAGTATTTT.

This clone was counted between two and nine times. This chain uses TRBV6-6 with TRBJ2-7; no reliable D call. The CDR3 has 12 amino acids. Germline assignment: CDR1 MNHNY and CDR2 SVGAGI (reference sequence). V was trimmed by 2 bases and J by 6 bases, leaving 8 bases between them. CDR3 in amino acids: CASSYLTAEQYF. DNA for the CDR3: TGTGCCAGCAGTTACCTGACCGCCGAGCAGTACTTC.

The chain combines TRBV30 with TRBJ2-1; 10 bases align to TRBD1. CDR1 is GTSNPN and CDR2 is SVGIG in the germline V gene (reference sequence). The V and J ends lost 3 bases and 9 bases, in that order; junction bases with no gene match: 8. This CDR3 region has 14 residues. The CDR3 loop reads CAWSVGTGDTEQFF. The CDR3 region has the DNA TGTGCCTGGAGCGTGGGGACAGGGGATACTGAGCAGTTCTTC.

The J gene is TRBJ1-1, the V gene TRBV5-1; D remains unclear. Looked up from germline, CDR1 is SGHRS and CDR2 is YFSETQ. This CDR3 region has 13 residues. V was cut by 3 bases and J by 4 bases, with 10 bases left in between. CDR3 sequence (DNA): TGCGCCAGCAGCTCGTCGGGAAGCACTGAAGCTTTCTTT. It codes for CASSSSGSTEAFF.

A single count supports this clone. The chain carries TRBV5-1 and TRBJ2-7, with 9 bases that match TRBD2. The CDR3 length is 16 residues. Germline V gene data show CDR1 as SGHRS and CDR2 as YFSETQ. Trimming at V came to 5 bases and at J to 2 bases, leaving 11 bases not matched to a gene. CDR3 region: CASRPPGLAGAYEQYF. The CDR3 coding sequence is TGCGCCAGCAGGCCACCGGGCTTAGCGGGGGCCTACGAGCAGTACTTC.

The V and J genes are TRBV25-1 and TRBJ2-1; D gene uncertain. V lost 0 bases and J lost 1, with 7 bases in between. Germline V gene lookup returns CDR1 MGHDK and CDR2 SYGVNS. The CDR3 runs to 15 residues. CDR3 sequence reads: CASSEYGRSYNEQFF. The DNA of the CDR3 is TGTGCCAGCAGTGAATACGGTAGATCCTACAATGAGCAGTTCTTC.

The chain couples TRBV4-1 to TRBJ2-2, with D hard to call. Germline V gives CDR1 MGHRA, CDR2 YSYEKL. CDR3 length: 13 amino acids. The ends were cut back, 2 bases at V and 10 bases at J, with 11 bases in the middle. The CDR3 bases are TGCGCCAGCAGCCAACGTCCAGCCGAGGAGCTGTTTTTT. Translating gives CASSQRPAEELFF.

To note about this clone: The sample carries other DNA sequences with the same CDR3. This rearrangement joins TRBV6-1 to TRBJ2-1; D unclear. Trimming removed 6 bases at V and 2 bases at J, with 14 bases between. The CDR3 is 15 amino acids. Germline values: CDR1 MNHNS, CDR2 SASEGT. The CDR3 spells CASRVGGSAYNEQFF. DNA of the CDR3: TGTGCCAGCAGGGTGGGCGGATCCGCCTACAATGAGCAGTTCTTC.

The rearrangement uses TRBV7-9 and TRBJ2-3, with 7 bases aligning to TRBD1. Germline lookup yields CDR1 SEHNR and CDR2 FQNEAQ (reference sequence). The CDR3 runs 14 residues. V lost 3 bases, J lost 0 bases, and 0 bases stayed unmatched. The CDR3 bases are TGTGCCAGCAGCTTGGGACAGAGCACAGATACGCAGTATTTT. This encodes CASSLGQSTDTQYF. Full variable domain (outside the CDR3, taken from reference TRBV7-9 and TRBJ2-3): DTGVSQNPRHKITKRGQNVTFRCDPISEHNRLYWYRQTLGQGPEFLTYFQNEAQLEKSRLLSDRFSAERPKGSFSTLEIQRTEQGDSAMYLCASSLGQSTDTQYFGPGTRLTVL.

The CDR3 DNA follows: TGTGCCAGTAGTATTCGAGAGGGACACCCAAAGGATGGCTACACCTTC. This codes for CASSIREGHPKDGYTF. The gene calls are TRBV19 and TRBJ1-2; D is perhaps TRBD1 (6 bases). Germline lookup yields CDR1 LNHDA and CDR2 SQIVND (reference sequence). The length of the CDR3 is 16 residues. V lost 3 bases to trimming and J lost 6 bases, with 20 bases between them.

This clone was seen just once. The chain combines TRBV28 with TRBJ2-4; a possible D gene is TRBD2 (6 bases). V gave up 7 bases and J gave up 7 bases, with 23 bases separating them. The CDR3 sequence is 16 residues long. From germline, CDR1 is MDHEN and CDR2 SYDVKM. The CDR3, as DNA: TGTGCCAGCACCTTTTCACATGGGGACTGGTGGAACATTCAGTACTTC. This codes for CASTFSHGDWWNIQYF.

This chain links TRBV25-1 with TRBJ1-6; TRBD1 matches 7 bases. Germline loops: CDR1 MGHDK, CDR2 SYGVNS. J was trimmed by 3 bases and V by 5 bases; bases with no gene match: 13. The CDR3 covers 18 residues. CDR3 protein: CASSKTTGVSSYNSPLHF. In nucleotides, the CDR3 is TGTGCCAGCAGTAAGACTACAGGGGTATCAAGCTATAATTCACCCCTCCACTTT.

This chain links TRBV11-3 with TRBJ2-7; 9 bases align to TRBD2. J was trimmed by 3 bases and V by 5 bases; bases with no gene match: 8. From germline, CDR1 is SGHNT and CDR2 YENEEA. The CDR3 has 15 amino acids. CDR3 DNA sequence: TGTGCCAGCAGCCCAAGCGGCGGGGGGGACTACGAGCAGTACTTC. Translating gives CASSPSGGGDYEQYF.

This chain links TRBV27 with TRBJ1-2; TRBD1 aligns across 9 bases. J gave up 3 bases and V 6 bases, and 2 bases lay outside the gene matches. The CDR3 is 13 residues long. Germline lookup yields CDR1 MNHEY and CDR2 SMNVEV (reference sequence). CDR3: CASRGQGHYGYTF. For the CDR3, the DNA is TGTGCCAGCAGAGGACAGGGGCACTATGGCTACACCTTC.

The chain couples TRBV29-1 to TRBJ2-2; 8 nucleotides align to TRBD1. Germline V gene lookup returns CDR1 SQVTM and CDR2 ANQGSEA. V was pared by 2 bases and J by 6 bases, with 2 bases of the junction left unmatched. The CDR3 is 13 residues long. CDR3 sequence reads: CSVEMTGAGELFF. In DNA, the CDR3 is TGCAGCGTTGAAATGACAGGGGCCGGGGAGCTGTTTTTT.

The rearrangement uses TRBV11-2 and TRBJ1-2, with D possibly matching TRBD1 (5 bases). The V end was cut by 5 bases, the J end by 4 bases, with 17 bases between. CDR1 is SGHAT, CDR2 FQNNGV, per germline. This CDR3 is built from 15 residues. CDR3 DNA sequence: TGTGCCAGCAGCCCAGGATCGGGGGATACCTATGGCTACACCTTC. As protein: CASSPGSGDTYGYTF.

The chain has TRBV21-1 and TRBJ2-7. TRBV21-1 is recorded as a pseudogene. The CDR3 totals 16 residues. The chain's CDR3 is CASSPSVGRGGGEQYF. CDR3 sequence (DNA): TGTGCCAGCAGTCCATCGGTGGGGCGAGGAGGCGGCGAGCAGTACTTC.

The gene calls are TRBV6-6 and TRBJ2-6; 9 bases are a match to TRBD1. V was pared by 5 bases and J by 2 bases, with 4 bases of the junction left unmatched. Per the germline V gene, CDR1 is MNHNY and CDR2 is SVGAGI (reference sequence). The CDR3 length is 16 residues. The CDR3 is CASSPGTGTGANVLTF. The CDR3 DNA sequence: TGTGCCAGCAGTCCCGGGACAGGGACTGGGGCCAACGTCCTGACTTTC.

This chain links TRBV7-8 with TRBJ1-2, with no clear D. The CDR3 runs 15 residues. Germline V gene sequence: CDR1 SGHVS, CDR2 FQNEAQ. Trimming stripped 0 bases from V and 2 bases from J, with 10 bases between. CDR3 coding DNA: TGTGCCAGCAGCTTAGCGGGAGGGAAGAACTATGGCTACACCTTC. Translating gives CASSLAGGKNYGYTF.

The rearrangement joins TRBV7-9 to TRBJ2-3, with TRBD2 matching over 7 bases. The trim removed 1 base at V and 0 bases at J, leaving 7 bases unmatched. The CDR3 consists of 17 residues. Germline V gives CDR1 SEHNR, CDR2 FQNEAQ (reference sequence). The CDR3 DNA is TGTGCCAGCAGCTTAGGGGCTAGCGGAGCTAGCACAGATACGCAGTATTTT. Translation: CASSLGASGASTDTQYF.

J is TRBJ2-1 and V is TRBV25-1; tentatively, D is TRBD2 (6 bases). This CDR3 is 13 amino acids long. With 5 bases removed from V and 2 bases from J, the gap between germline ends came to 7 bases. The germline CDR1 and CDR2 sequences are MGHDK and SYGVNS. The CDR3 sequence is CASSSSAYNEQFF. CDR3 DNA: TGTGCCAGCAGTTCTAGCGCCTACAATGAGCAGTTCTTC.

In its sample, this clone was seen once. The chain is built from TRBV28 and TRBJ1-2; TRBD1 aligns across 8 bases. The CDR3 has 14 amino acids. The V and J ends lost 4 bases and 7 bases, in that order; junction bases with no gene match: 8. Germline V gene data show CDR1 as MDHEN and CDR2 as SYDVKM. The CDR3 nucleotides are TGTGCCAGCAGTTATCAGGACAGGGAGGTTGGCTACACCTTC. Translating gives CASSYQDREVGYTF.

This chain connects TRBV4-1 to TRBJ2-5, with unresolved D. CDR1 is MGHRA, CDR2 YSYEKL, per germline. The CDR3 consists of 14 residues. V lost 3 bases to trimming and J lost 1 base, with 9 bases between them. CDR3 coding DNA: TGCGCCAGCAGCCAGCAACAGTTCCAAGAGACCCAGTACTTC. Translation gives CASSQQQFQETQYF.

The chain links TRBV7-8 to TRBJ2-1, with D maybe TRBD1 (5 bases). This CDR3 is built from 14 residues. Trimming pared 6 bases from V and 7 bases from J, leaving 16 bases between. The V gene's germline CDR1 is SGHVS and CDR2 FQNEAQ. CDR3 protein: CASSRRRVRNEQFF. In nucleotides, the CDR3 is TGTGCCAGCAGTCGACGCAGGGTGAGAAATGAGCAGTTCTTC.